What follows are 11 T cell receptor beta chains derived from one specimen sequenced in a study of blood T cell repertoires in COVID-19. Clones were sequenced by immunoSEQ multiplex PCR, and TCRdb holds only the in-frame ones, with some missing. The data show around 190,000 clones, roughly 84% seen once. The sample consisted of PBMCs or T cells enriched from blood (not recorded which). These receptors were collected from a woman in her twenties or thirties who had recovered from COVID-19.

Here the CDR3 DNA reads TGTGCCAGCAGCTTAGACAGGATCTACAATGAGCAGTTCTTC. It is translated as CASSLDRIYNEQFF. The chain carries TRBV7-3 and TRBJ2-1; perhaps TRBD1 as D (6 bases). Germline CDR1 is SGHTA and CDR2 is FQGTGA. V lost 2 bases and J lost 3, with 8 bases in between. The CDR3 runs to 14 residues.

J is TRBJ1-1 and V is TRBV19; no reliable D call. Germline CDR1 LNHDA, CDR2 SQIVND (reference sequence). Trimming stripped 1 base from V and 1 base from J, with 10 bases between. The CDR3 extends over 15 amino acids. The CDR3 protein is CASSIVRQKNTEAFF. CDR3 DNA sequence: TGTGCCAGTAGTATAGTGAGGCAGAAGAACACTGAAGCTTTCTTT.

This clone showed up many times. V gene TRBV5-4 combines with J gene TRBJ1-2, with 9 bases identical to TRBD1. The V and J ends lost 1 base and 8 bases, in that order; junction bases with no gene match: 9. CDR3 length equals 15 residues. The germline V gene has CDR1 SGHNT and CDR2 YYREEE (reference sequence). CDR3 nucleotide sequence: TGTGCCAGCAGCTTGAGGGACAGGGTTAAGGGAGGCTACACCTTC. It encodes CASSLRDRVKGGYTF.

The chain employs TRBV7-8 and TRBJ2-5; a possible D gene is TRBD2 (6 bases). The CDR3 has 14 amino acids. V lost 2 bases and J 7 bases, leaving 14 bases between the germline ends. Germline-derived CDR1 and CDR2 are SGHVS and FQNEAQ. The CDR3 here is CASSLISGDGTQYF. Here the CDR3 DNA reads TGTGCCAGCAGCTTAATATCGGGGGATGGGACCCAGTACTTC.

This clone occurred a few times. The V and J genes are TRBV30 and TRBJ2-1; TRBD2 might be the D (6 bases). CDR1 GTSNPN and CDR2 SVGIG come from the germline V gene (reference sequence). This CDR3 spans 15 amino acids. V was trimmed by 2 bases and J by 9 bases, leaving 20 bases between them. The chain's CDR3 is CAWSPPGSYLGEQFF. The CDR3 DNA reads TGTGCCTGGAGTCCACCCGGGAGTTACCTAGGTGAGCAGTTCTTC.

This clone appeared a single time. V gene TRBV5-1 combines with J gene TRBJ2-5; D is undetermined. Germline CDR1 reads SGHRS; CDR2 reads YFSETQ. V shed 1 base and J shed 4 bases, with 8 bases lying between them. The CDR3 extends over 13 amino acids. This CDR3 reads CASSLTMIETQYF. The CDR3 DNA reads as TGCGCCAGCAGCTTGACTATGATAGAGACCCAGTACTTC.

V usage is TRBV15 and J usage is TRBJ2-3, with unresolved D. Germline V gene data show CDR1 as LNHNV and CDR2 as YYDKDF (reference sequence). Trimming pared 0 bases from V and 1 base from J, leaving 5 bases between. CDR3 length: 14 residues. CDR3 residues: CATSRDLRTDTQYF. The CDR3 DNA reads as TGTGCCACCAGCAGAGATCTTCGCACAGATACGCAGTATTTT.

This sequence joins TRBV7-3 and TRBJ2-3; the D is unclear. The V and J ends lost 4 bases and 7 bases respectively, with 9 bases between them. Looked up from germline, CDR1 is SGHTA and CDR2 is FQGTGA. The CDR3 contains 12 residues. For the CDR3, the DNA is TGTGCCAGCAGCTGGAGAGAGCATACGCAGTATTTT. It translates to CASSWREHTQYF.

This chain uses TRBV2 with TRBJ1-5; weak D call: TRBD1 (5 bases). V gave up 6 bases and J gave up 0 bases, with 15 bases separating them. Germline V gives CDR1 SNHLY, CDR2 FYNNEI. The CDR3 loop spans 16 amino acids. This chain's CDR3 is CASSSQGGHSNQPQHF. DNA of the CDR3: TGTGCCAGCAGCTCCCAGGGAGGGCATAGCAATCAGCCCCAGCATTTT.

V and J are TRBV5-6 and TRBJ2-2; 13 bases line up with TRBD2. Germline CDR1 is SGHDT and CDR2 is YYEEEE. The trim removed 5 bases at V and 4 bases at J, leaving 11 bases unmatched. The CDR3 has 18 residues. The CDR3, as DNA: TGTGCCAGCAGGGAAGGACTAGCGGGGGCGGTTGGCACCGGGGAGCTGTTTTTT. This encodes CASREGLAGAVGTGELFF.

The CDR3 loop is CASLGLAGVGEQFF. The CDR3 nucleotides read TGTGCCTCCTTGGGGCTAGCGGGAGTGGGTGAGCAGTTCTTC. The chain links TRBV28 to TRBJ2-1; 10 bases match TRBD2. V shed 11 bases, J shed 9 bases, and the junction held 13 bases outside the gene matches. The CDR3 covers 14 residues. Germline CDR1 MDHEN, CDR2 SYDVKM.